This TCR beta chain derives from a study of CD8 T cells in ankylosing spondylitis. Many counts were recorded for this clonotype. The CDR3 runs 15 residues. Trimming took 8 bases from V and 0 from J, leaving 14 bases between them. Researchers built TCR beta libraries using quantitative 5'-RACE with molecular barcodes. Each CDR3 protein is one row after TCRdb ran MiXCR on the 5' RACE reads. The sample shows under 150,000 distinct CDR3 sequences, about an eighth of them seen only once. The material sequenced was blood, either unsorted or a sorted T cell fraction (not recorded which). The chain joins TRBV12-3 or TRBV12-4 to TRBJ2-1, with a possible D match to TRBD2 (5 bases). The clonotype originates from a female donor with ankylosing spondylitis or in good health (not recorded which). The CDR3 DNA reads as TGTGCCAGCGGCCTAACGGGGAGCTCCTACAATGAGCAGTTCTTC. This translates into CASGLTGSSYNEQFF.